The 9 T cell receptor beta chains below all came from one sample that was sequenced in a study of brain T cells in children with intractable seizures. TCRdb keeps only in-frame clones here, not all; method: immunoSEQ multiplex PCR. The sample lists around 340,000 clones, more than 85% occurring once. Time point meaning: blood from clinic visit 5 months post-surgery; TSC patient then seizure free. The sequences come from peripheral blood, collected roughly 5 months after surgery. These receptors were collected from a boy under three years old with tuberous sclerosis and intractable seizures.

The chain is built from TRBV6-5 and TRBJ1-1; TRBD1 is a possible D gene (6 bases). The germline CDR1 and CDR2 sequences are MNHEY and SVGAGI. This CDR3 comprises 14 residues. V lost 1 base, J lost 4 bases, and 10 bases lay in between. DNA of the CDR3: TGTGCCAGCAGTTACTTGGGGGGCCCCACTGAAGCTTTCTTT. It codes for CASSYLGGPTEAFF.

The chain couples TRBV19 to TRBJ2-1; D gene ambiguous. CDR1 and CDR2 from the germline V gene are LNHDA and SQIVND (reference sequence). The CDR3 has 11 amino acids. Trimming stripped 3 bases from V and 8 bases from J, with 5 bases between. This CDR3 is CASSISYEQFF. The CDR3 region has the DNA TGTGCCAGTAGTATCAGTTATGAGCAGTTCTTC. The full variable domain, with the rest looked up from reference TRBV19 and TRBJ2-1, is DGGITQSPKYLFRKEGQNVTLSCEQNLNHDAMYWYRQDPGQGLRLIYYSQIVNDFQKGDIAEGYSVSREKKESFPLTVTSAQKNPTAFYLCASSISYEQFFGPGTRLTVL.

For the CDR3, the DNA is TGTGCCAGCAGCTTGAGTCTAGCGCCGTACGAGCAGTACTTC. Translated, it gives CASSLSLAPYEQYF. The genes are TRBV11-3 and TRBJ2-7, with D tentatively TRBD2 (6 bases). V lost 3 bases to trimming and J lost 4 bases, with 13 bases between them. The CDR3 runs to 14 residues. Germline CDR1 and CDR2: SGHNT and YENEEA. The complete variable domain, with remaining parts taken from reference TRBV11-3 and TRBJ2-7, reads EAGVVQSPRYKIIEKKQPVAFWCNPISGHNTLYWYLQNLGQGPELLIRYENEEAVDDSQLPKDRFSAERLKGVDSTLKIQPAELGDSAVYLCASSLSLAPYEQYFGPGTRLTVT.

The chain carries TRBV30 and TRBJ2-2; 7 nucleotides match TRBD2. This CDR3 spans 17 amino acids. Trimming took 3 bases from V and 4 from J; bases not matched to a gene: 14. Per germline, CDR1 GTSNPN and CDR2 SVGIG (reference sequence). CDR3 in DNA: TGTGCCTGGAGCGGGGGGTTTAGGCGGAGGAGCACCGGGGAGCTGTTTTTT. Translated, it gives CAWSGGFRRRSTGELFF.

The chain combines TRBV6-6 with TRBJ2-7; 7 bases fit TRBD1. CDR1 and CDR2 (germline): MNHNY, SVGAGI (reference sequence). Losses at the gene ends were 4 bases for V and 2 bases for J; bases not matched to a gene: 2. The CDR3 runs 13 residues. Written as DNA, the CDR3 is TGTGCCAGCAGTTGGGACAGTACCTACGAGCAGTACTTC. Translated: CASSWDSTYEQYF.

The chain is built from TRBV27 and TRBJ1-2; D is unresolved. The CDR3 sequence is 13 residues long. Germline V gives CDR1 MNHEY, CDR2 SMNVEV (reference sequence). Trimming removed 9 bases from V and 1 base from J, with 12 bases in between. In DNA form, the CDR3 reads TGTGCCAGTAAGGGAAGAATTAACTATGGCTACACCTTC. It is translated as CASKGRINYGYTF.

This clone has only one observation. This chain links TRBV11-3 with TRBJ2-2, with 8 positions matching TRBD2. Losses at the gene ends were 4 bases for V and 6 bases for J; bases not matched to a gene: 7. CDR1 and CDR2 (germline): SGHNT, YENEEA. The CDR3 totals 15 residues. The DNA for the CDR3 is TGTGCCAGCAGCTCTCTAGCGGGTATCCCCGGGGAGCTGTTTTTT. Protein product: CASSSLAGIPGELFF.

V is TRBV11-2 and J is TRBJ2-7; a weak D match, TRBD1 (6 bases). This CDR3 has 16 amino acids. V was cut by 5 bases and J by 3 bases, with 20 bases left in between. The V gene's germline CDR1 is SGHAT and CDR2 FQNNGV. CDR3 in DNA: TGTGCCAGCAGCCCGTACAGGGCCAAGTCCTTCTACGAGCAGTACTTC. It codes for CASSPYRAKSFYEQYF.

This chain links TRBV10-3 with TRBJ2-2, with D perhaps TRBD2 (5 bases). The V end was cut by 10 bases, the J end by 4 bases, with 16 bases between. Germline CDR1 is ENHRY and CDR2 is SYGVKD. There are 14 residues in the CDR3. The CDR3 DNA is TGTGCCAATTCCCCGGGGTCCCCCACCGGGGAGCTGTTTTTT. Translated: CANSPGSPTGELFF.